This T cell receptor beta chain was recorded in a study of beta chain features in type 1 diabetes (dated by TCRdb to the late 2010s). With regard to the full study: Mean age, gender distribution, total cell number and subset yield were not different between patients and healthy donors. In the study, TCRB repertoires of sorted circulating CD4+ T cell subsets from recently diagnosed type 1 diabetes patients were compared with those of matched healthy donors. Regulatory and stem cell-like memory subsets were obtained from only 8 patients and roughly eight healthy donors, while naive and central memory subsets were obtained from all 30 or so donors. A total of about 110,000,000 sorted cells were examined across all samples, and a strong correlation was observed between cell number per subset and RNA yield.

This clone was counted only a few times. Its antigen has not been determined. Per-base qualities were not stored, and no clone one base away is much larger. Each donor gave one peripheral blood draw, averaging approximately 0.12 L, which was collected into heparinised tubes. Naive, central memory, regulatory and stem cell-like memory CD4+ T cells were sorted on a BD FACSAria II using a panel including CD45RO, CCR7, CD25, CD127, CD95 and CD27. A purity above 95% was achieved for all sorted populations. PBMCs were isolated right away by Lymphoprep density gradient centrifugation and were stained directly, without culture. To minimize batch effects, samples were stained and sorted in pairs, one healthy donor with one patient per experiment. Broad study findings and their caveats: Naive, central memory and regulatory TCRB repertoires appeared to be more alike among patients than among healthy donors. In all four CD4+ subsets, TCRB CDR3 length was moderately but significantly shorter in type 1 diabetes patients. Because cDNA was sequenced instead of genomic DNA, highly expressing activated cells could be over-represented, though the groups showed no difference in activation or CD3 levels. HLA sub-analyses involved small numbers of individuals, so any influence of HLA type on TCRB rearrangement remained unresolved. At VDJ recombination sites, patients with type 1 diabetes made fewer insertions and deleted more nucleotides, a pattern implying thymic rearrangement abnormalities. Shorter templates might be favored by PCR, yet because patient and control samples were amplified and corrected together, any such skew would affect both groups equally.

All of the isolated RNA was reverse transcribed with the High Capacity cDNA Reverse Transcription Kit, so expressed TCRB transcripts were sequenced. Deep immunoSEQ sequencing was applied to naive, central memory and regulatory T cell samples, giving an average of roughly 3.5 million total reads per sample. Sorted cells were lysed in RLT buffer, and RNA was extracted using DNase-treated RNeasy Micro or Mini kits according to cell number. To prevent cross-contamination, every cell subset was processed on its own, while patient and healthy donor samples were processed together. The immunoSEQ multiplex PCR was used to amplify TCRB sequences from cDNA, generating 87-bp fragments that spanned the CDR3 region. Amplicons were sequenced on the Illumina HiSeq platform. Per the authors' processing: PCR bias was corrected computationally using synthetic template baselines, and reads within Hamming distance 2 were collapsed, with unmergeable singletons discarded. Reads were aligned against IMGT so that V, D and J genes, CDR3 length and insertions or deletions at six rearrangement sites could be assigned. Within each subset, clonotype counts were normalized to sorted cell number, and only after that were true diversity and Gini coefficients computed with the tcR R package. Repertoire sharing was quantified using the overlap coefficient calculated on TCRB nucleotide sequences. Out-of-frame TCRB sequences from naive cells were analyzed to stand in for the pre-selection repertoire. This immuneACCESS table, as held by TCRdb, lists in-frame sequences with V and J called but not all clones. Of the missing ones, under half trace to an unresolved V gene in checked studies; the others have no known cause. Clone size and the V and J calls come from that table; the DNA yielded D and trimming. The sample contains 350,000 to 450,000 clones, around 13% of them found a single time. The top ten hold 0.0095% to 0.012% of the sample.

The cysteine opens and the phenylalanine closes a CDR3 of 16 amino acids. The CDR3 DNA has 48 bases and is translated from base 1. The germline V gene sets CDR1 to SGHTA and CDR2 to FQGNSA. For this chain, trimming is 5 bases at the V end and 3 bases at the J end, and the number of junction bases without a gene match is 13. The chain employs TRBV7-2 and TRBJ2-7, with 7 bases aligning to TRBD2. The receptor's source is a young woman with type 1 diabetes. Sequenced sample: naive CD4+ T cells from blood. Interpreted using the paper, the cell subset or site label stands for: true naive CD4+ T cells. CDR3 region: CASSGGGSRTNYEQYF. Here is the DNA: TGTGCCAGCAGCGGGGGGGGGTCTCGCACGAACTACGAGCAGTACTTC.